This T cell receptor beta chain was identified in a study of long-term antiretroviral therapy in people with HIV. It was version v3.0 of the immunoSEQ assay that was run at survey level. Per sample, sequencing targeted about 40,000-50,000 T-cell genomes. TCRdb's table, derived via immunoSEQ multiplex PCR, lists solely in-frame clones and lacks some. In the table there are tens of thousands of clones, around 94% of which are singletons. Regarding this clone: Its antigen is unknown.

Findings and limits, study-wide: Spans of CDR3 length were tighter for HIV repertoires than for controls.

The CDR3 runs to 14 residues. The germline V and J ends were trimmed by 6 bases and 8 bases, with 18 bases remaining between them. Germline CDR1 and CDR2: SGHVS and FNYEAQ. Material: unsorted PBMCs, obtained 4.1 years after starting antiretroviral therapy. This clonotype was sampled from a woman aged 45-59 years with HIV. The chain carries TRBV7-6 and TRBJ2-3; D is undetermined. CDR3 loop: CASSQQPGEATQYF. CDR3 sequence (DNA): TGTGCCAGCAGTCAACAACCAGGTGAAGCTACGCAGTATTTT. The full variable domain, completed using reference TRBV7-6 and TRBJ2-3, is GAGVSQSPRYKVTKRGQDVALRCDPISGHVSLYWYRQALGQGPEFLTYFNYEAQQDKSGLPNDRFSAERPEGSISTLTIQRTEQRDSAMYRCASSQQPGEATQYFGPGTRLTVL.